This T cell receptor (beta chain) originates from a study of blood T cell repertoires in COVID-19. On the study more broadly: Sites across the United States, Italy and Spain contributed samples from acute and convalescent COVID-19. Sample material is recorded as cDNA or gDNA derived from T cells, B-cell-depleted T cells, or PBMCs.

Trimming removed 4 bases at V and 5 bases at J, with 27 bases between. This CDR3 is built from 20 residues. CDR1 is SGHDN and CDR2 is FVKESK in the germline V gene. How the authors handled the data: Amplification from reference gene primers served as the basis for estimated nucleated cell counts. The repertoire was sequenced with immunoSEQ multiplex PCR; TCRdb's copy has only in-frame clones and lacks some. The DNA was the basis for D and trimming; V, J and clone size are from that table. The sample holds roughly 70,000 clones; more than 70% are singletons and the top ten take 5% to 6.5%. Sequencing input: peripheral blood. The TCR originated in a woman aged 60-75 years with acute or convalescent COVID-19. The rearrangement uses TRBV14 and TRBJ1-6; the D gene is possibly TRBD1 (6 bases). CDR3 region: CASSLTPPGTLIPNNSPLHF. In DNA, the CDR3 is TGTGCCAGCAGCCTCACACCGCCCGGGACATTGATCCCCAATAATTCACCCCTCCACTTT.